This record looks at one T cell receptor (beta chain) sequence and its context. The sample originates from a study of T cells after yellow fever vaccination. TCRdb re-called the 5' RACE reads with MiXCR, one entry per CDR3 protein. The sample has about 300,000 distinct CDR3 sequences, about 6.9% seen once; the top ten hold over 15%. This CDR3 region has 15 residues. The junction had 8 bases not matched to a gene; V was cut back by 7 bases and J by 2 bases. The germline V gene encodes CDR1 SEHNR and CDR2 FQNEAQ (reference sequence). The chain uses TRBV7-9 and TRBJ2-1, with TRBD2 matching 7 bases. This sequence originates from a man aged 18 to 30 who received the YFV17D yellow fever vaccine. The sample in question was PBMCs, obtained more than 35 days after the first yellow fever vaccination. CDR3 DNA sequence: TGTGCCAGCACAAAGAGCACTAGCGCCTACAATGAGCAGTTCTTC. It codes for CASTKSTSAYNEQFF.